The clone carrying this T cell receptor (beta chain) was counted ten times or more. The antigen is not known. The donors were all healthy and Caucasian. Unique molecular identifiers were present on cDNA, and template switching added a universal primer site. TCRdb itself ran the 5' RACE reads through MiXCR, one entry per CDR3 protein. The sample has about 720,000 distinct CDR3 sequences, approximately 9% seen once. These data originate in a study of identical twins. Whole-study results and caveats: The study found excess low generation probability among twin-shared out-of-frame alpha sequences.

CDR1 and CDR2 from the germline V gene are SGHRS and YFSETQ. This CDR3 region has 14 residues. Deletions cut 7 bases from V and 7 bases from J, with 17 bases between. A further study also used this sample, focusing on yellow fever vaccine responses in identical twins.

Material: PBMCs. The sequence came from a woman aged 18 to 35 in good health. The chain is built from TRBV5-1 and TRBJ1-4; perhaps TRBD1 as D (6 bases). The CDR3 bases are TGCGCCAGCGGAGAACAGGGCAAGGGTGAAAAACTGTTTTTT. As protein: CASGEQGKGEKLFF.